This entry lists 32 T cell receptor beta chains sequenced from one sample in a study of vaccination and CD4 T cells after COVID-19. Noted treatment: 10-day PBMC culture with coronavirus spike peptide pools or control peptides (ViraFEST assay). Gathering of the CD4+ T cells, from the unexposed donor, took place before the COVID-19 pandemic (2011-2018). No antigen is known for these receptors. Oncomine TCR Beta short-read sequencing was applied to DNA from cultured CD4+ T cells. Via MiXCR, TCRdb re-called the PCR reads, giving one row per CDR3 protein. Found here are about 6,600 distinct CDR3 sequences, around 50% of them singletons; the top ten hold over 20%. Specimen: CD4+ T cells from blood, cultured in vitro. These receptors all stem from a human donor in good health.

V and J are TRBV19 and TRBJ1-6; D is perhaps TRBD1 (5 bases). CDR3 length: 14 amino acids. Trimming pared 7 bases from V and 8 bases from J, leaving 15 bases between. Germline-derived CDR1 and CDR2 are LNHDA and SQIVND (reference sequence). The CDR3 nucleotides read TGTGCCAGTAAACAGGAGGGTTCGGATTCACCCCTCCACTTT. Translation: CASKQEGSDSPLHF.

This clonotype turned up a few times. J is TRBJ2-5 and V is TRBV7-9, with 10 nucleotides matching TRBD1. CDR1 is SEHNR, CDR2 FQNEAQ, per germline (reference sequence). The V and J ends lost 5 bases and 2 bases, in that order; junction bases with no gene match: 8. This CDR3 contains 16 residues. This chain's CDR3 is CASSTSGTGEQETQYF. CDR3 DNA: TGTGCCAGCAGCACCAGCGGGACAGGGGAACAAGAGACCCAGTACTTC.

The table lists this clonotype with a count of one. J is TRBJ1-5 and V is TRBV25-1, with a possible D match to TRBD1 (6 bases). The CDR3 sequence is 18 residues long. Germline V gene data show CDR1 as MGHDK and CDR2 as SYGVNS. Trimming took off 6 bases at V and 0 bases at J, with 21 bases between the two ends. The DNA for the CDR3 is TGTGCCAGCAGATCTACAGGGAGGGAGCCTTATAGCAATCAGCCCCAGCATTTT. Translated, it gives CASRSTGREPYSNQPQHF.

The chain is built from TRBV6-5 and TRBJ2-4; 7 nucleotides line up with TRBD2. Germline assignment: CDR1 MNHEY and CDR2 SVGAGI. This CDR3 spans 16 amino acids. V was pared by 2 bases and J by 9 bases, with 13 bases of the junction left unmatched. CDR3 DNA: TGTGCCAGCAGTTACCACTTGACTAGCTCCCAGGGCATTCAGTACTTC. This encodes CASSYHLTSSQGIQYF.

CDR3 DNA sequence: TGTGCCAGCAGTGGGGGTGGAGCAAGCAATCAGCCCCAGCATTTT. It yields the protein CASSGGGASNQPQHF. The rearrangement links TRBV2 to TRBJ1-5, with D uncertain. Trimming took 4 bases from V and 1 from J, leaving 11 bases between them. Germline V CDR1 and CDR2: SNHLY, FYNNEI. The CDR3 spans 15 residues.

The CDR3 spells CASSRDAYNSPLHF. CDR3 nucleotides: TGTGCCAGCAGCCGGGACGCCTATAATTCACCCCTCCACTTT. The V call is TRBV7-2, the J call TRBJ1-6; possible D gene TRBD1, 5 bases. Germline CDR1 reads SGHTA; CDR2 reads FQGNSA. This CDR3 has 14 residues. V lost 5 bases, J lost 2 bases, and 7 bases lay in between.

This clonotype has a handful of counts. The chain uses TRBV20-1 and TRBJ1-6, with 7 positions matching TRBD1. Trimming cost V 6 bases and J 7 bases; bases outside gene matches: 9. This CDR3 has 14 amino acids. The germline V gene has CDR1 DFQATT and CDR2 SNEGSKA (reference sequence). Here the CDR3 reads CSAGRTGPNSPLHF. CDR3 nucleotides: TGCAGTGCGGGGAGGACAGGTCCCAATTCACCCCTCCACTTT.

The chain employs TRBV6-2 or TRBV6-3 and TRBJ2-7; no clear D. The CDR3 has 13 residues. Trimming removed 2 bases from V and 1 base from J, with 6 bases in between. CDR1 MNHEY and CDR2 SVGEGT come from the germline V gene. DNA of the CDR3: TGTGCCAGCAGTTACATGGGATCCTACGAGCAGTACTTC. Encoded protein: CASSYMGSYEQYF.

V is TRBV20-1 and J is TRBJ2-7, with 7 bases matching TRBD1. The junction had 2 bases not matched to a gene; V was cut back by 6 bases and J by 3 bases. Germline CDR1 is DFQATT and CDR2 is SNEGSKA (reference sequence). There are 11 residues in the CDR3. As DNA, the CDR3 is TGCAGTGCGGGGGACAGCTACGAGCAGTACTTC. This codes for CSAGDSYEQYF.

V gene TRBV2 combines with J gene TRBJ2-7; 8 bases agree with TRBD2. The CDR3 is 14 amino acids. V gave up 7 bases and J gave up 1 base; unmatched junction bases: 6. The germline gives CDR1 SNHLY, CDR2 FYNNEI. CDR3 DNA: TGTGCCAGCAAGGGCCGGGGGGGTTCCTACGAGCAGTACTTC. Translation gives CASKGRGGSYEQYF.

The genes are TRBV20-1 and TRBJ1-1, with D maybe TRBD1 (5 bases). V was cut by 1 base and J by 0 bases, with 9 bases left in between. CDR1 and CDR2 (germline): DFQATT, SNEGSKA (reference sequence). The CDR3 covers 14 residues. This CDR3 reads CSARVGGMNTEAFF. The CDR3 DNA follows: TGCAGTGCTAGAGTCGGGGGGATGAACACTGAAGCTTTCTTT.

This clonotype was seen once. The chain is built from TRBV28 and TRBJ1-3, with D maybe TRBD1 (6 bases). The length of the CDR3 is 15 residues. The ends were cut back, 7 bases at V and 4 bases at J, with 17 bases in the middle. Looked up from germline, CDR1 is MDHEN and CDR2 is SYDVKM. This CDR3 reads CASMGGGLEGNTIYF. In DNA, the CDR3 is TGTGCCAGCATGGGGGGCGGGTTGGAAGGAAACACCATATATTTT.

This chain links TRBV10-3 with TRBJ2-5, with D perhaps matching TRBD1 (5 bases). The germline gives CDR1 ENHRY, CDR2 SYGVKD. The CDR3 is made up of 14 amino acids. V shed 6 bases and J shed 1 base, with 12 bases lying between them. CDR3 coding DNA: TGTGCCATCAGGCCTACAGGCGGCCAAGAGACCCAGTACTTC. Its protein is CAIRPTGGQETQYF.

The chain combines TRBV19 with TRBJ2-3; the match to TRBD1 covers 7 bases. V was pared by 7 bases and J by 0 bases, with 4 bases of the junction left unmatched. The CDR3 has 14 residues. In germline, CDR1 is LNHDA, CDR2 SQIVND (reference sequence). This chain's CDR3 is CASKGTVSTDTQYF. The CDR3, as DNA: TGTGCCAGTAAGGGGACAGTGAGCACAGATACGCAGTATTTT.

This clonotype was counted only a few times. V usage is TRBV10-2 and J usage is TRBJ2-5; 10 bases fit TRBD2. The ends lost 10 bases at V and 2 bases at J; junction bases unmatched: 10. The CDR3 has 15 residues. From germline, CDR1 is WSHSY and CDR2 SAAADI. Here the CDR3 reads CATTRTSGRQETQYF. The CDR3 DNA sequence: TGCGCCACCACGAGGACTAGCGGAAGACAAGAGACCCAGTACTTC.

The V and J genes are TRBV7-7 and TRBJ1-5, with D maybe TRBD1 (6 bases). Germline-derived CDR1 and CDR2 are SSHAT and FNYEAQ (reference sequence). The ends were cut back, 5 bases at V and 1 base at J, with 15 bases in the middle. CDR3 length equals 16 residues. Written as DNA, the CDR3 is TGTGCCAGCAGCATCCATAGTAGGGGGAGCAATCAGCCCCAGCATTTT. Its translation: CASSIHSRGSNQPQHF. Combining the CDR3 with reference TRBV7-7 and TRBJ1-5 gives the whole variable domain GAGVSQSPRYKVTKRGQDVTLRCDPISSHATLYWYQQALGQGPEFLTYFNYEAQPDKSGLPSDRFSAERPEGSISTLTIQRTEQRDSAMYRCASSIHSRGSNQPQHFGDGTRLSIL.

The V gene is TRBV19, the J gene TRBJ1-1; D uncertain. This CDR3 has 13 amino acids. Trimming took off 3 bases at V and 2 bases at J, with 7 bases between the two ends. The V gene's germline CDR1 is LNHDA and CDR2 SQIVND (reference sequence). The CDR3 sequence is CASSIPYNTEAFF. The CDR3 DNA reads as TGTGCCAGTAGTATCCCATACAACACTGAAGCTTTCTTT.

The chain carries TRBV12-3 or TRBV12-4 and TRBJ1-1; D perhaps matches TRBD1 (6 bases). Trimming removed 2 bases from V and 0 bases from J, with 10 bases in between. The CDR3 extends over 15 amino acids. The CDR3, as DNA: TGTGCCAGCAGTTTAAGACAGGTTTTGAACACTGAAGCTTTCTTT. As protein: CASSLRQVLNTEAFF.

V usage is TRBV6-5 and J usage is TRBJ1-5, with a weak D call TRBD1 (5 bases). From germline, CDR1 is MNHEY and CDR2 SVGAGI. This CDR3 is 14 amino acids long. The germline V and J ends were trimmed by 0 bases and 7 bases, with 10 bases remaining between them. In nucleotides, the CDR3 is TGTGCCAGCAGTTACTCGGGGGGTTCGCAGCCCCAGCATTTT. Amino acids: CASSYSGGSQPQHF.

This clonotype occurred a few times. J is TRBJ1-2 and V is TRBV6-1; the match to TRBD1 covers 10 bases. The J segment lost 5 bases and the V segment lost 6 bases, leaving 12 bases of the junction unmatched. In germline, CDR1 is MNHNS, CDR2 SASEGT. The length of the CDR3 is 16 residues. The CDR3 here is CASRPGTGAIGYGYTF. As DNA, the CDR3 is TGTGCCAGCAGACCCGGGACAGGGGCTATAGGGTATGGCTACACCTTC.

Only one count was recorded for this clonotype. CDR3 in DNA: TGCAGTGCTAGAGGGAACCTAGCGCTCCCAAATACTAGCACAGATACGCAGTATTTT. Protein sequence: CSARGNLALPNTSTDTQYF. This sequence joins TRBV20-1 and TRBJ2-3; possibly TRBD2 for D (6 bases). The V end was cut by 1 base, the J end by 0 bases, with 23 bases between. Germline CDR1 is DFQATT and CDR2 is SNEGSKA (reference sequence). The CDR3 extends over 19 amino acids.

The chain is built from TRBV19 and TRBJ1-1; a weak D match, TRBD1 (5 bases). There are 15 residues in the CDR3. The germline gives CDR1 LNHDA, CDR2 SQIVND (reference sequence). V lost 6 bases and J 0 bases, leaving 14 bases between the germline ends. CDR3 nucleotides: TGTGCCAGTAGGCGTAAGGGGATTGTGAACACTGAAGCTTTCTTT. As protein: CASRRKGIVNTEAFF.

This clonotype has only a few counts. The gene calls are TRBV6-1 and TRBJ2-4; D possibly corresponds to TRBD2 (6 bases). CDR1 is MNHNS, CDR2 SASEGT, per germline. V shed 6 bases and J shed 1 base, with 13 bases lying between them. The length of the CDR3 is 15 residues. The CDR3 bases are TGTGCCAGCAGCCGCGGGACCACTGCCAAAAACATTCAGTACTTC. This gives the protein CASSRGTTAKNIQYF.

The J gene is TRBJ1-2, the V gene TRBV6-1; 7 nucleotides align to TRBD1. Trimming at V came to 7 bases and at J to 5 bases, leaving 19 bases not matched to a gene. The CDR3 covers 17 residues. The germline CDR1 and CDR2 sequences are MNHNS and SASEGT. The CDR3: CASNQGGVPRAGYGYTF. As DNA, the CDR3 is TGTGCCAGCAACCAGGGGGGGGTTCCCAGGGCCGGGTATGGCTACACCTTC.

This clonotype was detected a few times. The chain links TRBV20-1 to TRBJ2-5, with 10 nucleotides matching TRBD1. The CDR3 is 16 residues long. Germline V gene lookup returns CDR1 DFQATT and CDR2 SNEGSKA (reference sequence). The V gene end was trimmed by 1 base and the J gene end by 5 bases; junction bases not matched to a gene: 10. The CDR3 nucleotides read TGCAGTGCTAGAGCCCCGGGACAGGGGATCGGGGAGACCCAGTACTTC. It codes for CSARAPGQGIGETQYF.

V is TRBV6-5 and J is TRBJ2-7; perhaps TRBD2 as D (6 bases). Trimming pared 4 bases from V and 2 bases from J, leaving 12 bases between. Germline V gene sequence: CDR1 MNHEY, CDR2 SVGAGI. CDR3 length: 14 residues. In nucleotides, the CDR3 is TGTGCCAGCAGTTGGGGTAGCGGAACCTACGAGCAGTACTTC. Translation: CASSWGSGTYEQYF.

This clonotype showed up just a few times. The CDR3 here is CASTRRGFREKLFF. The CDR3 DNA is TGTGCCAGCACCCGGCGGGGGTTCCGGGAAAAACTGTTTTTT. The genes are TRBV27 and TRBJ1-4; D may be TRBD1 (5 bases). Germline CDR1 is MNHEY and CDR2 is SMNVEV (reference sequence). The CDR3 extends over 14 amino acids. The V gene lost 7 bases and the J gene lost 8 bases, with 17 bases spanning the gap.

The chain employs TRBV12-3 or TRBV12-4 and TRBJ2-5; D uncertain. The germline V and J ends were trimmed by 6 bases and 5 bases, with 7 bases remaining between them. This CDR3 spans 11 amino acids. The CDR3 nucleotides read TGTGCCAGCAGGCAAGGGGAGACCCAGTACTTC. It is translated as CASRQGETQYF.

The chain carries TRBV14 and TRBJ1-2, with unresolved D. The CDR3 runs to 14 residues. CDR1 and CDR2 from the germline V gene are SGHDN and FVKESK. Trimming removed 0 bases from V and 2 bases from J, with 7 bases in between. CDR3 sequence reads: CASSQDTRNYGYTF. CDR3 nucleotides: TGTGCCAGCAGCCAAGACACCCGGAACTATGGCTACACCTTC.

This chain joins TRBV29-1 and TRBJ1-2; 7 bases fit TRBD1. J lost 7 bases, V lost 6 bases, and 14 bases had no gene match. CDR1 and CDR2 from the germline V gene are SQVTM and ANQGSEA. The CDR3 extends over 14 amino acids. This chain's CDR3 is CSVDVQGRKGGYTF. The CDR3 DNA follows: TGCAGCGTAGATGTACAGGGGAGAAAAGGTGGCTACACCTTC.

This clonotype was recorded only once. The V call is TRBV6-5, the J call TRBJ2-3, with D unclear. Germline V gene lookup returns CDR1 MNHEY and CDR2 SVGAGI. This CDR3 spans 13 amino acids. V gave up 3 bases and J gave up 1 base, with 5 bases separating them. The chain's CDR3 is CASSYLGTDTQYF. The CDR3 DNA reads as TGTGCCAGCAGTTATTTAGGCACAGATACGCAGTATTTT.

The V gene is TRBV24-1, the J gene TRBJ1-5; 7 bases agree with TRBD1. Germline CDR1 reads KGHDR; CDR2 reads SFDVKD. Trimming cost V 2 bases and J 0 bases; bases outside gene matches: 9. CDR3 length equals 18 residues. This chain's CDR3 is CATSDSRTGPYSNQPQHF. CDR3 bases: TGTGCCACCAGTGATTCTAGGACAGGACCCTATAGCAATCAGCCCCAGCATTTT.